This T cell receptor beta chain came from a study of T-cell memory formation after mild COVID-19. In the study overall: Clusters of TCRs were largely donor specific. Study outcomes and limitations: In pre-infection memory, a portion of responding clones appeared, which suggested that cross-reactive memory joined.

5'RACE, which relied on constant-segment primers, yielded TCR alpha and TCR beta cDNA libraries carrying sample barcodes and UMIs. TCRdb re-called the 5' RACE reads through MiXCR, storing one row per CDR3 protein. The sample holds 100,000 to 150,000 distinct CDR3 sequences, about a sixth seen once. V gave up 0 bases and J gave up 2 bases, with 5 bases separating them. The germline CDR1 and CDR2 sequences are LGHDT and YNNKEL (reference sequence). CDR3 length: 13 amino acids. This clonotype has just a few counts. The antigen remains unidentified. The chain uses TRBV3-1 and TRBJ2-7; no definite D call. Source material: PBMCs or a T cell subset sorted from them (not recorded which). The clonotype comes from a man aged 18 to 30 who had mild COVID-19 (a few samples of this study predate the infection). Cell type and time point are not known. CDR3 coding DNA: TGTGCCAGCAGCCAAGAAGGGCCCTACGAGCAGTACTTC. This translates into CASSQEGPYEQYF.